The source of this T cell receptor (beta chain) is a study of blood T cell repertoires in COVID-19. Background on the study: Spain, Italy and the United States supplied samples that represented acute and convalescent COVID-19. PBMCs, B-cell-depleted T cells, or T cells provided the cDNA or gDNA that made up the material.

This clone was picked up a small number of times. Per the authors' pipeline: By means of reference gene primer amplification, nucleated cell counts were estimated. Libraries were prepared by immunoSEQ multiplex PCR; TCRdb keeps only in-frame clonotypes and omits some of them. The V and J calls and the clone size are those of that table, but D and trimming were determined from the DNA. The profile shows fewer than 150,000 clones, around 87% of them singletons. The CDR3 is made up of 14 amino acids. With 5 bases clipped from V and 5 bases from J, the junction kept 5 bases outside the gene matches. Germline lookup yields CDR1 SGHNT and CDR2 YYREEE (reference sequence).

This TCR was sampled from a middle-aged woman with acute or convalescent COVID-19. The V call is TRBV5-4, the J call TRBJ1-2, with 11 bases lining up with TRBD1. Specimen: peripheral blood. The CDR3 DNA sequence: TGTGCCAGCAGAGGGGACAGGGGGTGGTATGGCTACACCTTC. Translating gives CASRGDRGWYGYTF.